The present entry profiles one TCR beta chain with its context. The assay was immunoSEQ multiplex PCR, and TCRdb's table has in-frame clones only and misses some. This table holds about 120,000 clones, around nine tenths found once. V shed 5 bases and J 0 bases; nucleotides not matched to a gene: 13. The CDR3 runs to 18 residues. Looked up from germline, CDR1 is SGHRS and CDR2 is YFSETQ. This record belongs to a study of blood T cell repertoires in COVID-19. Study-wide context: From the United States, Italy and Spain came samples of acute and convalescent COVID-19. Sample material is recorded as cDNA or gDNA derived from T cells, B-cell-depleted T cells, or PBMCs.

The TCR was taken from a man aged 35 to 55 with acute or convalescent COVID-19. The rearrangement joins TRBV5-1 to TRBJ2-1; 8 bases fit TRBD2. The sequenced sample was peripheral blood. DNA for the CDR3: TGCGCCAGCAGTTCGGTTATAGCGGGACCAAGCTCCTACAATGAGCAGTTCTTC. Its translation: CASSSVIAGPSSYNEQFF.